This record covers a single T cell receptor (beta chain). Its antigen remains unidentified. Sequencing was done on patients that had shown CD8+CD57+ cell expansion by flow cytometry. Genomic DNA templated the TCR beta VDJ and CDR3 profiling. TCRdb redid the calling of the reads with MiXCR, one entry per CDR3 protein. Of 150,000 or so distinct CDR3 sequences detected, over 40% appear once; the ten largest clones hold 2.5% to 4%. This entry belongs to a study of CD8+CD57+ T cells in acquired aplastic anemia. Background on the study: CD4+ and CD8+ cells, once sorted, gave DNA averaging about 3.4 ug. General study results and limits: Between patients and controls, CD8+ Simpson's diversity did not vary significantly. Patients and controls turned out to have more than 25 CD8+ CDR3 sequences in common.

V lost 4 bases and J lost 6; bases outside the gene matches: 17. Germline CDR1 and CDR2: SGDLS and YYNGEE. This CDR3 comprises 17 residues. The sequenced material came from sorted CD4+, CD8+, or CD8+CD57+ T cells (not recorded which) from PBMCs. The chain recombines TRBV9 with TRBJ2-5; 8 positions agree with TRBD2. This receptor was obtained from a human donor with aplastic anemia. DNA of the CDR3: TGTGCCAGCAGCAAATTTGCGGGACGGGGGGGCATCCAGACCCAGTACTTC. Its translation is CASSKFAGRGGIQTQYF.